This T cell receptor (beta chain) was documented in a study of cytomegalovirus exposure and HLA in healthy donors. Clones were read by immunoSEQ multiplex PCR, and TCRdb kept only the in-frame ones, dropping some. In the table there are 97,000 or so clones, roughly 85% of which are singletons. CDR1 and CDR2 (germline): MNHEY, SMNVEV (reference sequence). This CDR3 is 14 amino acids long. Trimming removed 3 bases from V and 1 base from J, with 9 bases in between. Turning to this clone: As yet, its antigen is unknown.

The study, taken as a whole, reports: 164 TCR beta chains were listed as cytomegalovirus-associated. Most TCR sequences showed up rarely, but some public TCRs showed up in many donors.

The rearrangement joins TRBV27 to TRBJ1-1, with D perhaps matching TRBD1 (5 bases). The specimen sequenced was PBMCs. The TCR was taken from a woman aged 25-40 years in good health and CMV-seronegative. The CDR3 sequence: CASSLRRGNTEAFF. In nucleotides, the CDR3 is TGTGCCAGCAGTTTGAGGAGGGGGAACACTGAAGCTTTCTTT.